This T cell receptor (beta chain) was sequenced in a study of blood T cell repertoires in COVID-19. Background on the study: There were acute and convalescent COVID-19 samples, and they came from the United States, Italy and Spain.

Trimming pared 3 bases from V and 10 bases from J, leaving 20 bases between. The CDR3 is 16 residues long. CDR1 SGHRS and CDR2 YFSETQ come from the germline V gene. Clones were sequenced by immunoSEQ multiplex PCR, and TCRdb holds only the in-frame ones, with some missing. The sample consists of approximately 130,000 clones, approximately 84% of them appearing once. The sequencing sample was made of peripheral blood. This TCR came from a human donor in a cohort sampled during active COVID-19. The rearrangement uses TRBV5-1 and TRBJ1-6, with a possible D match to TRBD1 (5 bases). This chain's CDR3 is CASSSAGGVPGSPLHF. CDR3 nucleotides: TGCGCCAGCAGCTCCGCGGGGGGGGTCCCAGGGTCACCCCTCCACTTT.